Here is one TCR beta chain with its context. The record originates from a study of blood T cell repertoires in COVID-19. Germline CDR1 and CDR2: MDHEN and SYDVKM. CDR3 length: 14 amino acids. Unmatched junction bases numbered 6, after V lost 6 bases and J lost 2 bases. It was during active infection that Seattle patients were enrolled and then longitudinally followed. Method: immunoSEQ multiplex PCR; TCRdb's copy keeps in-frame clones and lacks some. The sample lists some 260,000 clones, approximately 90% seen once, with roughly 6% in the top ten. The rearrangement uses TRBV28 and TRBJ1-2; TRBD1 matches at 7 bases. The source is a woman aged 25 to 39 with COVID-19, enrolled during active disease. The source material was peripheral blood. The CDR3 DNA is TGTGCCAGCAGGCCGGGACAGACCAACTATGGCTACACCTTC. Residues: CASRPGQTNYGYTF.